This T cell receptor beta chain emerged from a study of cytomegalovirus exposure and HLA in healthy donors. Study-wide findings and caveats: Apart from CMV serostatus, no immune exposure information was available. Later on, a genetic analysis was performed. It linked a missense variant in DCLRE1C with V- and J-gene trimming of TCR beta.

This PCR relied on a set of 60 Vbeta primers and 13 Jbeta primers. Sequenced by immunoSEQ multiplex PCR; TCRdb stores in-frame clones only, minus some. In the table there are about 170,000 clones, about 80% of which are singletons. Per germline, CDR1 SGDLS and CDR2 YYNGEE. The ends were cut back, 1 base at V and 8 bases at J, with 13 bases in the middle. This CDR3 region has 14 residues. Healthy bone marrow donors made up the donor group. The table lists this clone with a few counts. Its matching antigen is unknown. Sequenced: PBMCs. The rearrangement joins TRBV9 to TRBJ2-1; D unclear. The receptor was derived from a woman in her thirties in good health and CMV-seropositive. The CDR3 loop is CASSVFGFQDEQFF. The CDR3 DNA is TGTGCCAGCAGCGTATTTGGGTTTCAGGATGAGCAGTTCTTC.